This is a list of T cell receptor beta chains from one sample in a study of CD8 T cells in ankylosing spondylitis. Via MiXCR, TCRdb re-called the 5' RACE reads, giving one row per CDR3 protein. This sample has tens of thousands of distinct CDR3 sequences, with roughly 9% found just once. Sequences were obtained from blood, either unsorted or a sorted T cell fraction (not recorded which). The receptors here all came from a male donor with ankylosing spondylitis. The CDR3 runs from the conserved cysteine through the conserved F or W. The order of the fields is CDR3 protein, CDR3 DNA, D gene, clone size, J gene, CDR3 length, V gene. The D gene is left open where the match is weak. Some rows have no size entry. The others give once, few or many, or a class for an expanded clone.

cdr3_aa: CASAGQFSPNQPQHF; cdr3_nt: TGTGCCAGCGCTGGACAGTTTTCCCCCAATCAGCCCCAGCATTTT; d_call: .; clone_size: few; j_call: TRBJ1-5; cdr3_length: 15; v_call: TRBV2
cdr3_aa: CASSPGTARNQPQHF; cdr3_nt: TGTGCCAGCAGTCCCGGGACAGCACGCAATCAGCCCCAGCATTTT; d_call: TRBD1; clone_size: few; j_call: TRBJ1-5; cdr3_length: 15; v_call: TRBV11-2
cdr3_aa: CASRWGQGDHQPQHF; cdr3_nt: TGTGCCAGCAGATGGGGACAGGGGGACCATCAGCCCCAGCATTTT; d_call: TRBD1; clone_size: .; j_call: TRBJ1-5; cdr3_length: 15; v_call: TRBV6-1
cdr3_aa: CASSLSGLETGDTQYF; cdr3_nt: TGTGCCAGCAGTTTATCAGGTCTAGAAACAGGCGATACGCAGTATTTT; d_call: .; clone_size: many; j_call: TRBJ2-3; cdr3_length: 16; v_call: TRBV27
cdr3_aa: CASSPTYSGANVLTF; cdr3_nt: TGTGCCAGCAGCCCGACCTACTCTGGGGCCAACGTCCTGACTTTC; d_call: .; clone_size: few; j_call: TRBJ2-6; cdr3_length: 15; v_call: TRBV11-2
cdr3_aa: CASSQAAAYEQYF; cdr3_nt: TGTGCCAGCAGCCAAGCGGCAGCTTACGAGCAGTACTTC; d_call: .; clone_size: many; j_call: TRBJ2-7; cdr3_length: 13; v_call: TRBV4-2
cdr3_aa: CSVQGLRNEQFF; cdr3_nt: TGCAGCGTCCAGGGCCTAAGGAATGAGCAGTTCTTC; d_call: .; clone_size: many; j_call: TRBJ2-1; cdr3_length: 12; v_call: TRBV29-1
cdr3_aa: CASSPDLRKDTQYF; cdr3_nt: TGCGCCAGCAGCCCGGATTTAAGGAAAGATACGCAGTATTTT; d_call: .; clone_size: few; j_call: TRBJ2-3; cdr3_length: 14; v_call: TRBV5-1
cdr3_aa: CASWSGGPYNEQFF; cdr3_nt: TGTGCCAGCTGGTCCGGGGGGCCCTACAATGAGCAGTTCTTC; d_call: .; clone_size: many; j_call: TRBJ2-1; cdr3_length: 14; v_call: TRBV11-2
cdr3_aa: CASSSIEDAIFHEQFF; cdr3_nt: TGTGCCAGCAGTTCCATAGAGGACGCCATCTTCCATGAGCAGTTCTTC; d_call: .; clone_size: .; j_call: TRBJ2-1; cdr3_length: 16; v_call: TRBV11-2
cdr3_aa: CASSVFGGSVTEAFF; cdr3_nt: TGTGCCAGCAGTGTGTTCGGGGGCTCAGTCACTGAAGCTTTCTTT; d_call: .; clone_size: many; j_call: TRBJ1-1; cdr3_length: 15; v_call: TRBV25-1
cdr3_aa: CASSSGRISPMDEQFF; cdr3_nt: TGTGCCAGCAGCTCCGGTAGAATTAGTCCTATGGATGAGCAGTTCTTC; d_call: .; clone_size: many; j_call: TRBJ2-1; cdr3_length: 16; v_call: TRBV7-9
cdr3_aa: CASSYRGSYNEQFF; cdr3_nt: TGTGCCAGCAGTTACAGGGGGTCCTACAATGAGCAGTTCTTC; d_call: .; clone_size: .; j_call: TRBJ2-1; cdr3_length: 14; v_call: TRBV6-2/TRBV6-3
cdr3_aa: CATSSYGTSGSSTDTQYF; cdr3_nt: TGTGCCACCAGCAGTTATGGGACTAGCGGGTCAAGCACAGATACGCAGTATTTT; d_call: TRBD2; clone_size: many; j_call: TRBJ2-3; cdr3_length: 18; v_call: TRBV15
cdr3_aa: CSAGGTASYNEQFF; cdr3_nt: TGCAGTGCTGGGGGGACCGCGTCCTACAATGAGCAGTTCTTC; d_call: .; clone_size: few; j_call: TRBJ2-1; cdr3_length: 14; v_call: TRBV20-1
cdr3_aa: CASSLEGQGYTEAFF; cdr3_nt: TGCGCCAGCAGCTTGGAGGGACAGGGGTACACTGAAGCTTTCTTT; d_call: TRBD1; clone_size: few; j_call: TRBJ1-1; cdr3_length: 15; v_call: TRBV5-1
cdr3_aa: CASSLYGGDYGYTF; cdr3_nt: TGTGCCAGCAGCTTATATGGAGGGGACTATGGCTACACCTTC; d_call: .; clone_size: many; j_call: TRBJ1-2; cdr3_length: 14; v_call: TRBV13
cdr3_aa: CASSWGRPGELFF; cdr3_nt: TGTGCCAGCAGTTGGGGAAGGCCCGGGGAGCTGTTTTTT; d_call: .; clone_size: many; j_call: TRBJ2-2; cdr3_length: 13; v_call: TRBV27
cdr3_aa: CATSDLGRGGEQFF; cdr3_nt: TGTGCCACCAGTGATTTGGGGAGGGGAGGTGAGCAGTTCTTC; d_call: TRBD2; clone_size: many; j_call: TRBJ2-1; cdr3_length: 14; v_call: TRBV24-1
cdr3_aa: CASGYLDGKNIQYF; cdr3_nt: TGTGCCAGCGGCTACCTTGACGGCAAAAACATTCAGTACTTC; d_call: .; clone_size: many; j_call: TRBJ2-4; cdr3_length: 14; v_call: TRBV27
cdr3_aa: CASSHPSAEQFF; cdr3_nt: TGTGCCAGCAGCCATCCTAGCGCTGAGCAGTTCTTC; d_call: .; clone_size: many; j_call: TRBJ2-1; cdr3_length: 12; v_call: TRBV5-6
cdr3_aa: CASSQDKPTDTQYF; cdr3_nt: TGCGCCAGCAGCCAAGATAAGCCCACAGATACGCAGTATTTT; d_call: .; clone_size: .; j_call: TRBJ2-3; cdr3_length: 14; v_call: TRBV4-1
cdr3_aa: CSARWTGLGYNEQFF; cdr3_nt: TGCAGTGCTAGATGGACAGGGCTGGGGTACAATGAGCAGTTCTTC; d_call: TRBD1; clone_size: many; j_call: TRBJ2-1; cdr3_length: 15; v_call: TRBV20-1
cdr3_aa: CASSLGSQGDDQPQHF; cdr3_nt: TGTGCCAGCAGTTTAGGAAGTCAGGGTGACGATCAGCCCCAGCATTTT; d_call: .; clone_size: .; j_call: TRBJ1-5; cdr3_length: 16; v_call: TRBV12-3/TRBV12-4
cdr3_aa: CASSPGSSYNSPLHF; cdr3_nt: TGTGCCAGCAGTCCAGGGAGCTCCTATAATTCACCCCTCCACTTT; d_call: .; clone_size: few; j_call: TRBJ1-6; cdr3_length: 15; v_call: TRBV27
cdr3_aa: CASSLGRSYEQYF; cdr3_nt: TGTGCCAGCAGCTTAGGAAGGTCCTACGAGCAGTACTTC; d_call: .; clone_size: .; j_call: TRBJ2-7; cdr3_length: 13; v_call: TRBV11-2
cdr3_aa: CASSSQAYTGELFF; cdr3_nt: TGTGCCAGCAGTTCCCAGGCCTACACCGGGGAGCTGTTTTTT; d_call: .; clone_size: few; j_call: TRBJ2-2; cdr3_length: 14; v_call: TRBV6-2/TRBV6-3
cdr3_aa: CATSDLTNTGELFF; cdr3_nt: TGTGCCACCAGTGATCTAACCAACACCGGGGAGCTGTTTTTT; d_call: .; clone_size: many; j_call: TRBJ2-2; cdr3_length: 14; v_call: TRBV24-1
cdr3_aa: CASSSDLPFHNEQFF; cdr3_nt: TGTGCCAGCAGCTCAGACCTGCCCTTCCACAATGAGCAGTTCTTC; d_call: .; clone_size: many; j_call: TRBJ2-1; cdr3_length: 15; v_call: TRBV7-9
cdr3_aa: CSARDKNGPGNTEAFF; cdr3_nt: TGCAGTGCTAGAGATAAGAACGGCCCAGGGAACACTGAAGCTTTCTTT; d_call: .; clone_size: .; j_call: TRBJ1-1; cdr3_length: 16; v_call: TRBV20-1
cdr3_aa: CASSTKRGSGNQPQHF; cdr3_nt: TGTGCCAGCAGTACCAAACGGGGGTCCGGCAATCAGCCCCAGCATTTT; d_call: .; clone_size: many; j_call: TRBJ1-5; cdr3_length: 16; v_call: TRBV27
cdr3_aa: CASSSDPMTGPYNEQFF; cdr3_nt: TGTGCCAGCAGCTCAGACCCTATGACAGGTCCCTACAATGAGCAGTTCTTC; d_call: .; clone_size: many; j_call: TRBJ2-1; cdr3_length: 17; v_call: TRBV11-2
cdr3_aa: CSARAGTGLGAYEQYF; cdr3_nt: TGCAGTGCTAGAGCGGGAACCGGACTAGGAGCCTACGAGCAGTACTTC; d_call: TRBD2; clone_size: .; j_call: TRBJ2-7; cdr3_length: 16; v_call: TRBV20-1
cdr3_aa: CATSALGTSGYTTDTQYF; cdr3_nt: TGTGCCACCAGTGCCCTCGGGACTAGCGGTTACACCACAGATACGCAGTATTTT; d_call: TRBD2; clone_size: few; j_call: TRBJ2-3; cdr3_length: 18; v_call: TRBV24-1
cdr3_aa: CASSFLVWDTQYF; cdr3_nt: TGTGCCAGCAGCTTCCTAGTCTGGGATACGCAGTATTTT; d_call: .; clone_size: many; j_call: TRBJ2-3; cdr3_length: 13; v_call: TRBV7-2
cdr3_aa: CASSQDRIGNYGYTF; cdr3_nt: TGCGCCAGCAGCCAAGATCGAATCGGAAACTATGGCTACACCTTC; d_call: .; clone_size: .; j_call: TRBJ1-2; cdr3_length: 15; v_call: TRBV4-1
cdr3_aa: CASTKTASQLETQYF; cdr3_nt: TGTGCCAGCACAAAGACAGCCTCCCAATTAGAGACCCAGTACTTC; d_call: .; clone_size: few; j_call: TRBJ2-5; cdr3_length: 15; v_call: TRBV6-1
cdr3_aa: CASSPSVTSTDTQYF; cdr3_nt: TGTGCCAGCAGCCCAAGCGTCACTAGCACAGATACGCAGTATTTT; d_call: .; clone_size: .; j_call: TRBJ2-3; cdr3_length: 15; v_call: TRBV7-9
cdr3_aa: CASSLEDRGETQYF; cdr3_nt: TGTGCCAGCAGTTTAGAAGACAGGGGCGAGACCCAGTACTTC; d_call: TRBD1; clone_size: many; j_call: TRBJ2-5; cdr3_length: 14; v_call: TRBV12-3/TRBV12-4
cdr3_aa: CATSRSSLAYEQYF; cdr3_nt: TGTGCCACCAGCAGATCGAGCCTGGCCTACGAGCAGTACTTC; d_call: .; clone_size: few; j_call: TRBJ2-7; cdr3_length: 14; v_call: TRBV15
cdr3_aa: CASSQGQGDQETQYF; cdr3_nt: TGTGCCAGCAGCCAAGGACAGGGGGATCAAGAGACCCAGTACTTC; d_call: TRBD1; clone_size: many; j_call: TRBJ2-5; cdr3_length: 15; v_call: TRBV4-2
cdr3_aa: CASTVRGSTGELFF; cdr3_nt: TGTGCCAGCACCGTTAGGGGGAGCACCGGGGAGCTGTTTTTT; d_call: .; clone_size: many; j_call: TRBJ2-2; cdr3_length: 14; v_call: TRBV27
cdr3_aa: CASSPSTGHTEAFF; cdr3_nt: TGTGCCAGCAGCCCATCGACAGGGCACACTGAAGCTTTCTTT; d_call: TRBD1; clone_size: .; j_call: TRBJ1-1; cdr3_length: 14; v_call: TRBV7-8
cdr3_aa: CASSLTGTNTEAFF; cdr3_nt: TGTGCCAGCAGTTTGACAGGGACGAACACTGAAGCTTTCTTT; d_call: TRBD1; clone_size: few; j_call: TRBJ1-1; cdr3_length: 14; v_call: TRBV27
cdr3_aa: CASSQVISSHEQYF; cdr3_nt: TGTGCCAGCAGCCAAGTGATTAGCAGCCACGAGCAGTACTTC; d_call: .; clone_size: .; j_call: TRBJ2-7; cdr3_length: 14; v_call: TRBV3-1
cdr3_aa: CASSRDPSTLAGMDEQFF; cdr3_nt: TGTGCCAGTAGTAGGGACCCGTCTACCCTAGCGGGAATGGATGAGCAGTTCTTC; d_call: TRBD2; clone_size: .; j_call: TRBJ2-1; cdr3_length: 18; v_call: TRBV19
cdr3_aa: CSARASTVGTRYTGELFF; cdr3_nt: TGCAGTGCTAGAGCCTCGACAGTCGGGACTAGATACACCGGGGAGCTGTTTTTT; d_call: TRBD2; clone_size: .; j_call: TRBJ2-2; cdr3_length: 18; v_call: TRBV20-1
cdr3_aa: CASSQQGWALSYNEQFF; cdr3_nt: TGTGCCAGCAGCCAACAGGGTTGGGCCCTCTCCTACAATGAGCAGTTCTTC; d_call: .; clone_size: many; j_call: TRBJ2-1; cdr3_length: 17; v_call: TRBV14
cdr3_aa: CASSSMDRGETDTQYF; cdr3_nt: TGTGCCAGCAGCTCCATGGACAGGGGTGAGACAGATACGCAGTATTTT; d_call: TRBD1; clone_size: few; j_call: TRBJ2-3; cdr3_length: 16; v_call: TRBV7-9
cdr3_aa: CSASVNEQFF; cdr3_nt: TGCAGTGCTAGTGTCAATGAGCAGTTCTTC; d_call: .; clone_size: .; j_call: TRBJ2-1; cdr3_length: 10; v_call: TRBV20-1
cdr3_aa: CASSYSAASTDTQYF; cdr3_nt: TGTGCCAGCAGTTACTCGGCGGCTAGCACAGATACGCAGTATTTT; d_call: .; clone_size: .; j_call: TRBJ2-3; cdr3_length: 15; v_call: TRBV6-5
cdr3_aa: CASRNPQGAVTF; cdr3_nt: TGTGCCAGCAGGAACCCTCAGGGGGCGGTCACCTTC; d_call: TRBD1; clone_size: .; j_call: TRBJ1-2; cdr3_length: 12; v_call: TRBV2
cdr3_aa: CASSRGATGGRSTGELFF; cdr3_nt: TGTGCCAGCAGCCGTGGGGCAACTGGGGGCCGCTCCACCGGGGAGCTGTTTTTT; d_call: .; clone_size: .; j_call: TRBJ2-2; cdr3_length: 18; v_call: TRBV11-2